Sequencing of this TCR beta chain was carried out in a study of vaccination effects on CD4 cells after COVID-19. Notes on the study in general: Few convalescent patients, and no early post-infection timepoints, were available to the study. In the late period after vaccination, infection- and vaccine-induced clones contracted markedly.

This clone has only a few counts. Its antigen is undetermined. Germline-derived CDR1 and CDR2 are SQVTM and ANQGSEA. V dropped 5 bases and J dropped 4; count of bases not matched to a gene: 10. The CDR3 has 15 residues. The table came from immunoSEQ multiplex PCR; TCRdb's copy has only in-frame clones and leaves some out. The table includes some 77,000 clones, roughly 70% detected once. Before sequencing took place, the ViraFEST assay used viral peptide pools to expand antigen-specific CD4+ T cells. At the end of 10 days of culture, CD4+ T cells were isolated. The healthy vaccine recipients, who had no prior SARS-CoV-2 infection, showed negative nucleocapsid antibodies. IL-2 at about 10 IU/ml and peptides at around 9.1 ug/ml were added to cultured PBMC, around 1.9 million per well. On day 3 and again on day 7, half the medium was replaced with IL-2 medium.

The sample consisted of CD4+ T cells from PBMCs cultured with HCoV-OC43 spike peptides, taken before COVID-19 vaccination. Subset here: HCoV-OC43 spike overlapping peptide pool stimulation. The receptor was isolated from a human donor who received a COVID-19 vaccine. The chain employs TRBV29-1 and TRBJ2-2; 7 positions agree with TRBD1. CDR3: CSVRRQGSTTGELFF. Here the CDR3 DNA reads TGCAGCGTTCGTCGACAGGGATCGACCACCGGGGAGCTGTTTTTT.